What follows describes a single T cell receptor beta chain. No antigen is known for it. The cohort comprised 550 to 700 healthy bone marrow donors. At the time of sampling, every cohort member was nominally healthy, though immune exposures that went unrecorded were likely present. The donor tested CMV seronegative and was one of the 352 seronegative cohort members. A peripheral blood sample was provided by each donor, and peripheral blood mononuclear cells were used for TCR beta sequencing. Genomic DNA was extracted from the blood cell samples with the Qiagen DNeasy Blood Extraction Kit. At the junction V is shortened by 2 bases and J by 7 bases; bases outside the gene matches: 8. Including cysteine and phenylalanine, the CDR3 has 15 amino acids. CDR3 DNA only is kept here, 45 bases in frame from base 1. Via the germline V gene, CDR1 is MRHNA and CDR2 SNTAGT. This entry comes from a study of cytomegalovirus exposure and HLA in healthy donors (dated by TCRdb to about 2017). Background for the entire study: According to an earlier analysis of a few hundred of the donors, about 179 million T cells yielded 90 million to 140 million unique TCR beta sequences and approximately 300 Gb of sequence data. About 300 gigabases of sequencing data and approximately 84 million unique TCR sequences were included in an early release covering about 700 HLA-typed donors. Of the 300 to 500 genotyped donors, over 80% were placed in the genetic ancestry cluster associated with self-reported Caucasian donors. The study was designed to test whether signatures of past pathogen exposure could be identified by cataloging public T cell receptors. The study used immunosequencing to profile the T cell repertoires of under 700 subjects and linked those repertoires to cytomegalovirus serostatus. Along with the approximately 700-subject first cohort, a separate validation cohort of around 120 different subjects was used. High-throughput TCR immunosequencing, statistical association of individual TCRs with disease status, and machine learning were combined to predict cytomegalovirus infection status. A later analysis re-analyzed previously published TCR beta repertoires from 600 to 850 donors and added high-resolution HLA genotyping to study TCR occurrence patterns. Rather than using new phenotypic data, the later analysis identified candidate immune exposures from TCR beta sequences and from how often those sequences occurred across donors. An earlier analysis of around 540 of the donors applied high-throughput TCR beta sequencing to assess whether each TCR beta V gene segment acted as functional or pseudogenic. Donor age, sex, ethnicity and CMV serostatus were compiled together with the repertoire data. A later genetic analysis used genome-wide SNP genotypes for about 60% of the roughly 700 donors, treating that subset as a discovery cohort. Every discovery cohort repertoire had been produced on one sequencing platform. HLA typing covered class I and class II loci at four-digit resolution. The number of typed donors differed by locus: 629-630 for A, B, C, DRB1 and DQB1; 522 for DQA1; around 580 for DPA1; and about 450 for DPB1. Four to six DR-DQ haplotypes were handled as single units for association and clustering, since linkage in the cohort was strong. Among 398 genotyped donors of the cohort, an average of approximately 230,000 unique TCR beta nucleotide sequences were sequenced per donor, roughly 20% of them non-productive. Overall study results and their limits: Broadly in line with IMGT annotations, most TCR beta V segments showed up in productive rearrangements about 87% or about 30% of the time in an earlier analysis of a few hundred of the donors. A total of fewer than 200 TCR beta chains were listed by the study as associated with cytomegalovirus. The only immune exposure information available for the cohort was CMV serostatus. In vitro tests confirmed that a few of the cytomegalovirus-associated TCR beta chains recognize cytomegalovirus antigens. According to a later analysis, TCR association rates differed among HLA loci, with DRB1 alleles showing the most associated TCRs and HLA-C alleles showing the fewest. A later analysis found that most CMV-associated TCR beta chains appeared HLA-restricted, with HLA associations seemingly driven largely by CMV exposure. In this cohort, only TCR beta chains were sequenced, and detectable features were limited by the absence of alpha or paired-chain data. In a later analysis, several top co-occurrence clusters were reported to appear linked to parvovirus B19, influenza, CMV and Epstein-Barr virus. Compared with equally common non-associated chains, HLA-associated TCR beta chains in a later analysis were more clonally expanded and had lower generation probabilities. In both the original and validation cohorts, the classifier was reported to diagnose cytomegalovirus status with high specificity and sensitivity. Correlated functional status among segregating V segments might reflect linkage disequilibrium, but an unknown experimental factor could not be ruled out. The 87-base-pair reads could not distinguish some IMGT-functional V segments, including TRBV6-2 and TRBV6-3, so those segments were excluded. It was suggested by the authors that the approach could potentially be generalized to other disease states and immunological phenotypes. About 17 rarely observed V segments, including chromosome 9 orphons, were excluded from the earlier analysis of a few hundred of the donors because counts were too low. In a later analysis, 16,951 TCR beta sequences were associated with specific HLA alleles at a false discovery rate of 0.05. In a later genetic analysis, fewer N-insertions in productive TCRs were reported among donors in an Asian-associated ancestry cluster than the approximately 630-donor mean. Most TCR sequences were observed very rarely across donors, whereas some public TCRs were present in many individuals. A further reported finding was that TCR beta sequences accurately predicted the HLA-A and HLA-B alleles for most subjects in the first cohort. Presence/absence analyses assumed roughly uniform sequencing depth across donors, an assumption that may not hold. In a later genetic analysis, a missense DCLRE1C variant was associated with V-gene and J-gene trimming of TCR beta chains, and the association was replicated in an independent cohort. Strong co-occurrence of HLA alleles, especially DR and DQ, made assigning TCR associations to individual alleles difficult. A cluster of highly shared sequence variants was judged likely to represent a technical artifact of the sequencing pipeline. Because some donors lacked HLA typing at each locus, the association tests relied only on the typed subset.

Libraries were built with the immunoSEQ multiplex PCR assay. The multiplex PCR relied on a mix of 60 forward primers for TCR Vbeta segments and 13 reverse primers for TCR Jbeta segments. A multiplex PCR assay on genomic DNA amplified the CDR3 region of rearranged TCR beta genes. The amplified TCR beta libraries were sequenced on the Illumina HiSeq System as 87-base-pair reads. The original methods were these. A later analysis counted about 76 million unique TCR beta chains across the roughly 700 repertoires, and around 12 million of these chains were shared by at least two donors. A nearest-neighbor algorithm error-corrected the raw reads and collapsed the reads into unique sequences, merging closely related sequences to remove PCR and sequencing errors. To assign V, D and J gene segments, CDR3 sequences were aligned to IMGT reference sequences. For a sequence to be retained, a match of at least six nucleotides to both a V gene segment and a J gene segment was required. Rearrangements were called productive when the CDR3 lacked stop codons and stayed in frame with V and J; all others were non-productive. CDR3 was defined by IMGT convention, running from the second conserved V-encoded cysteine to the conserved J-encoded phenylalanine. The earlier analysis of 500 to 750 of the donors excluded any sequence lacking an unambiguous match to a single V gene segment. In an earlier analysis of approximately 550 of the donors, V segments were called functional above 56.7% productive rearrangements and were called segregating when the between-donor standard deviation exceeded 5%. To diagnose cytomegalovirus status from the catalog of TCR beta chain sequences, a statistical classification framework was built. In a later analysis, TCR nucleotide sequences were compared against IMGT/GENE-DB human TR gene sequences so that V and J genes could be assigned. A later analysis assigned CDR3 sequences and most-parsimonious VDJ recombination scenarios with the TCRdist pipeline. In a later analysis, each TCR beta chain was defined by its CDR3 amino acid sequence together with its V-gene family, and reads lacking a unique V-gene family were excluded. In a later analysis, fewer than 650 highly shared, low-generation-probability nucleotide sequences were removed to address suspected cross-contamination and a sequencing artifact. In a later analysis, a clonal expansion index was calculated for each public chain from normalized within-repertoire ranks of inferred template counts. Generation probabilities in a later analysis came from a VDJ recombination model fitted to out-of-frame rearrangements, and those results were checked against IGoR. In a later analysis, hypergeometric tests were used to score TCR-TCR, TCR-HLA and TCR-CMV co-occurrence, with a repertoire-size bias correction applied to TCR pairs. False discovery rates were estimated in a later analysis by permuting HLA or CMV assignments 20 times. In a later analysis, co-occurring TCRs were grouped with DBSCAN, and TCRdist sequence similarity was added when clustering was performed within HLA-allele-positive subsets. Co-occurrence clustering excluded repertoires with fewer than 30,000 or more than 120,000 public chains, plus five with anomalous nucleotide sharing. Imported from immuneACCESS, the table was reduced by TCRdb to in-frame sequences with V and J called. These copies leave out some clones; in studies compared against another copy, an unresolved V gene accounts for under half, and the cause of the remainder is not known. V and J calls and clone size are those listed in that table; D and trimming were worked out from the DNA. This sample's table has entries for roughly 27,000 clones. 0.71% of the sample is taken by the ten largest.

Sample: PBMCs. The rearrangement combines TRBV6-4 with TRBJ1-2; 9 central nucleotides agree with TRBD1. This TCR was recovered from a man aged 30 to 39 in good health and CMV-seronegative. The CDR3 region: CASSDRRTGAGGYTF. The nucleotide sequence is TGTGCCAGCAGTGACCGACGGACAGGGGCTGGTGGCTACACCTTC.